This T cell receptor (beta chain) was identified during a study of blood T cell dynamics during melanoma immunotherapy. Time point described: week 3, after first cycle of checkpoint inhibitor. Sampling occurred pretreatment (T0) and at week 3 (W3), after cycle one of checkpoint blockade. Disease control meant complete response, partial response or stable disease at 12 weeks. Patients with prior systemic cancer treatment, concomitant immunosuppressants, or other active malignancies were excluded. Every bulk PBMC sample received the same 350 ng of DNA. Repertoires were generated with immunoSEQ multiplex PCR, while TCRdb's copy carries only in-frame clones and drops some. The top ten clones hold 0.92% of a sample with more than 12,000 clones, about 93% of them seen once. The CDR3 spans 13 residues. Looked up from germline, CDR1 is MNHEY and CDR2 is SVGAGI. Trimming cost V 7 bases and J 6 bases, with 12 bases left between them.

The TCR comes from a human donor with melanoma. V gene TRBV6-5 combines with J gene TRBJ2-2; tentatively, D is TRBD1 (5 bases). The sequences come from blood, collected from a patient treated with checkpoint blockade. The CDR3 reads CASKPTVPGELFF. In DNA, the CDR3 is TGTGCCAGCAAACCGACAGTCCCCGGGGAGCTGTTTTTT.